The rows below give T cell receptor beta chains drawn from one sample of a study of blood T cells in healthy people across ages. TCRdb ran MiXCR on the 5' RACE reads and lists one entry per CDR3 protein. The table lists approximately 2,000,000 distinct CDR3 sequences, about two fifths of them singletons. The sequenced sample was blood. The source of these receptors is a human donor in good health. Both conserved end residues are part of each CDR3. The D gene is left open where the match is weak. Not all rows give a size; the values are once, few, many and, for expanded clones, a class.

>-|TRBJ1-1|-|TRBV9
CASSVDSSTEAFF
TGTGCCAGCAGCGTAGACAGTAGCACTGAAGCTTTCTTT
>-|TRBJ1-5|-|TRBV28
CASTSDGNQPQHF
TGTGCCAGCACCTCTGACGGTAATCAGCCCCAGCATTTT
>-|TRBJ2-7|-|TRBV9
CASSVGQRSSYEQYF
TGTGCCAGCAGCGTAGGACAGAGAAGCTCCTACGAGCAGTACTTC
>few|TRBJ2-7|-|TRBV6-6
CASTLPVAGSGEQYF
TGTGCCAGCACCTTACCGGTGGCAGGGTCGGGAGAGCAGTACTTC
>few|TRBJ2-3|-|TRBV7-3
CASSSQPRTAYSTDTQYF
TGTGCCAGCAGCTCGCAGCCACGGACAGCTTATAGCACAGATACGCAGTATTTT
>few|TRBJ2-7|TRBD1|TRBV20-1
CSELKGQGSDEQYF
TGCAGTGAGCTGAAGGGACAGGGGAGCGACGAGCAGTACTTC
>-|TRBJ2-5|TRBD2|TRBV7-9
CASSPGLAKHQETQYF
TGTGCCAGCAGCCCAGGACTAGCAAAGCACCAAGAGACCCAGTACTTC
>-|TRBJ2-7|-|TRBV5-8
CASTPGRYYEQYF
TGTGCCAGCACGCCAGGCAGGTACTACGAGCAGTACTTC
>-|TRBJ1-2|-|TRBV29-1
CSVQTGTENYGYTF
TGCAGCGTCCAGACCGGGACTGAAAACTATGGCTACACCTTC
>-|TRBJ1-4|-|TRBV5-1
CASSLDGVPEKLFF
TGCGCCAGCAGCTTGGATGGGGTCCCTGAAAAACTGTTTTTT
>-|TRBJ2-4|-|TRBV6-5
CVSSRPSKGKNIQYF
TGTGTCAGCAGTCGTCCTAGTAAGGGCAAAAACATTCAGTACTTC